This T cell receptor (beta chain) was obtained from a study of cytomegalovirus exposure and HLA in healthy donors. Sequenced by immunoSEQ multiplex PCR; TCRdb stores in-frame clones only, minus some. The sample holds around 170,000 clones, around 85% seen once. Study conclusions and caveats: Subsequent analysis revealed that first-cohort TCR clusters tended to co-occur in the 100 to 150 validation repertoires. Specificity of three CMV-associated chains for CMV antigens was verified in vitro. The listing of 160 or so TCR beta chains classed them as cytomegalovirus-associated. Among TCR sequences, most were rare, though some public TCRs appeared in many donors.

A single count supports this clone. Its specificity is unknown. Germline values: CDR1 SGHRS, CDR2 YFSETQ. This CDR3 is 12 amino acids long. V dropped 2 bases and J dropped 6 bases, with 5 bases sitting between them. The sequencing input was PBMCs. The TCR was taken from a man in his late teens or twenties in good health and CMV-seropositive. The chain employs TRBV5-1 and TRBJ2-2; the D is unclear. This CDR3 reads CASSFSSGELFF. The CDR3 coding sequence is TGCGCCAGCAGCTTCTCTTCCGGGGAGCTGTTTTTT.